Each of the 30 T cell receptor beta chains below was sequenced from the same sample in a study of cytomegalovirus exposure and HLA in healthy donors. PCR used 60 Vbeta primers and 13 Jbeta primers. Using immunoSEQ multiplex PCR, the repertoire was profiled, and TCRdb retains in-frame clones only, with some absent. The data show roughly 100,000 clones, approximately 66% seen once. The sequenced sample was PBMCs. The receptors shown here come from a woman aged 45 to 65 in good health and CMV-seronegative.

J is TRBJ1-4 and V is TRBV2, with D possibly TRBD1 on 5 matching bases. CDR3 length: 16 amino acids. Per the germline V gene, CDR1 is SNHLY and CDR2 is FYNNEI. Between the trimmed V and J ends, which lost 4 bases and 5 bases, there was a span of 17 bases. The CDR3 nucleotides read TGTGCCAGCAGTGTCAGGGATCTACTCCTAAATGAAAAACTGTTTTTT. Translating gives CASSVRDLLLNEKLFF.

CDR3 sequence (DNA): TGTGCCAGTACAGCTTCGGGGGCGAACACCGGGGAGCTGTTTTTT. It specifies CASTASGANTGELFF. This sequence joins TRBV19 and TRBJ2-2, with D possibly being TRBD2 (6 bases). This CDR3 comprises 15 residues. V lost 7 bases to trimming and J lost 0 bases, with 12 bases between them. CDR1 is LNHDA, CDR2 SQIVND, per germline (reference sequence).

This rearrangement joins TRBV2 to TRBJ2-3; D gene ambiguous. The CDR3 totals 15 residues. V was cut by 8 bases and J by 4 bases, with 19 bases left in between. From germline, CDR1 is SNHLY and CDR2 FYNNEI. CDR3 sequence (DNA): TGTGCCAGCGCGGCTGCCTTCGTCCTGGCAGATACGCAGTATTTT. The encoded protein is CASAAAFVLADTQYF.

CDR3 sequence reads: CASSPLTETQYF. The CDR3 DNA reads TGTGCCAGCTCACCACTAACTGAGACCCAGTACTTC. V gene TRBV18 combines with J gene TRBJ2-5; no clear D gene. Trimming removed 1 base from V and 5 bases from J, with 5 bases in between. CDR3 size: 12 residues. Germline values: CDR1 KGHSH, CDR2 LQKENI.

The V call is TRBV28, the J call TRBJ1-1; the D is unclear. Trimming stripped 8 bases from V and 4 bases from J, with 17 bases between. This CDR3 is built from 14 residues. Germline CDR1 reads MDHEN; CDR2 reads SYDVKM. The CDR3 sequence is CASLALRWVTEAFF. DNA for the CDR3: TGTGCCAGCCTGGCCCTCAGGTGGGTCACTGAAGCTTTCTTT.

The V call is TRBV5-4, the J call TRBJ2-2; possibly TRBD2 for D (6 bases). The CDR3 runs to 14 residues. Per the germline V gene, CDR1 is SGHNT and CDR2 is YYREEE (reference sequence). V gave up 2 bases and J gave up 7 bases, with 12 bases separating them. This CDR3 is CASSFSGVGGELFF. The CDR3 nucleotides are TGTGCCAGCAGCTTCTCGGGGGTTGGCGGGGAGCTGTTTTTT.

The rearrangement links TRBV19 to TRBJ1-5; D gene uncertain. Per germline, CDR1 LNHDA and CDR2 SQIVND (reference sequence). V lost 7 bases, J lost 3 bases, and 10 bases lay in between. The CDR3 is 13 residues long. CDR3 protein: CASTLTYNQPQHF. The CDR3 DNA reads as TGTGCCAGTACTCTTACCTACAATCAGCCCCAGCATTTT. The full variable domain, completed using reference TRBV19 and TRBJ1-5, is DGGITQSPKYLFRKEGQNVTLSCEQNLNHDAMYWYRQDPGQGLRLIYYSQIVNDFQKGDIAEGYSVSREKKESFPLTVTSAQKNPTAFYLCASTLTYNQPQHFGDGTRLSIL.

The genes are TRBV5-1 and TRBJ1-1; D possibly corresponds to TRBD1 (6 bases). The ends were cut back, 3 bases at V and 4 bases at J, with 10 bases in the middle. Per germline, CDR1 SGHRS and CDR2 YFSETQ. The CDR3 spans 13 residues. The DNA for the CDR3 is TGCGCCAGCAGCTCCGGACAGATCACTGAAGCTTTCTTT. It codes for CASSSGQITEAFF.

This clone was counted a single time. The chain combines TRBV4-1 with TRBJ2-1; tentatively, D is TRBD2 (6 bases). Germline CDR1 and CDR2: MGHRA and YSYEKL. The CDR3 is 17 amino acids. With 0 bases removed from V and 7 bases from J, the gap between germline ends came to 19 bases. The CDR3 sequence: CASSQEPPPGVGNEQFF. As DNA, the CDR3 is TGCGCCAGCAGCCAAGAACCCCCTCCGGGAGTCGGGAATGAGCAGTTCTTC.

The V and J genes are TRBV10-3 and TRBJ2-5; D remains unclear. Germline V lookup: CDR1 ENHRY, CDR2 SYGVKD. The CDR3 totals 13 residues. V lost 3 bases, J lost 4 bases, and 9 bases lay in between. The CDR3 loop is CAISDSDRETQYF. In DNA form, the CDR3 reads TGTGCCATCAGTGACAGTGATCGAGAGACCCAGTACTTC.

This clone was picked up a small number of times. The chain employs TRBV5-8 and TRBJ1-5, with D perhaps matching TRBD1 (5 bases). The V gene lost 2 bases and the J gene lost 4 bases, with 10 bases spanning the gap. The CDR3 loop spans 14 amino acids. Germline assignment: CDR1 SGHTS and CDR2 YDEGEE. The CDR3 here is CASSFYRHNQPQHF. CDR3 DNA: TGTGCCAGCAGCTTTTACAGGCATAATCAGCCCCAGCATTTT.

There are a few counts of this clone. The rearrangement links TRBV2 to TRBJ2-1; 10 bases fit TRBD2. CDR3 size: 16 residues. In germline, CDR1 is SNHLY, CDR2 FYNNEI. Trimming took 2 bases from V and 9 from J; bases not matched to a gene: 10. This CDR3 is CASSELLAGVGGEQFF. The CDR3 DNA is TGTGCCAGCAGTGAACTTCTAGCGGGAGTAGGGGGTGAGCAGTTCTTC.

The sample holds one count of this clone. V is TRBV28 and J is TRBJ2-3; D gene uncertain. Germline-derived CDR1 and CDR2 are MDHEN and SYDVKM. The CDR3 spans 12 residues. V was trimmed by 5 bases and J by 9 bases, leaving 12 bases between them. This CDR3 reads CASSPSAGTQYF. Written as DNA, the CDR3 is TGTGCCAGCAGTCCCTCGGCCGGGACGCAGTATTTT.

About this clone: Germline and junction disagree at one end, which may indicate a read error. The CDR3 sequence: CASSDTDRLLIF. CDR3 coding DNA: TGTGCCAGCAGTGACACCGACAGGTTATTGATCTTC. V gene TRBV6-4 combines with J gene TRBJ2-1, with a weak D call TRBD1 (6 bases). This CDR3 contains 12 residues. The germline CDR1 and CDR2 sequences are MRHNA and SNTAGT.

Only one count was recorded for this clone. J is TRBJ2-1 and V is TRBV7-2; D may be TRBD2 (6 bases). The CDR3 length is 16 residues. Deletions cut 1 base from V and 2 bases from J, with 12 bases between. The V gene's germline CDR1 is SGHTA and CDR2 FQGNSA. CDR3 bases: TGTGCCAGCAGCTTAGGAGGAGGGATCCCCTACAATGAGCAGTTCTTC. It yields the protein CASSLGGGIPYNEQFF.

The rearrangement links TRBV29-1 to TRBJ2-4, with 8 bases matching TRBD2. CDR1 is SQVTM and CDR2 is ANQGSEA in the germline V gene. The CDR3 loop spans 13 amino acids. V was clipped by 4 bases and J by 8 bases; unmatched bases: 7. The CDR3 DNA sequence: TGCAGCGTTGCTTTGGGTAGCGGGGACATTCAGTACTTC. Translation gives CSVALGSGDIQYF.

In DNA form, the CDR3 reads TGTGCCAGCAGTTACGGACAGTGGGCTGCGTTCTATGGCTACACCTTC. Its protein is CASSYGQWAAFYGYTF. The J gene is TRBJ1-2, the V gene TRBV6-5; D may be TRBD1 (6 bases). V lost 2 bases and J 4 bases, leaving 17 bases between the germline ends. The CDR3 sequence is 16 residues long. The germline V gene has CDR1 MNHEY and CDR2 SVGAGI.

The chain links TRBV28 to TRBJ1-4; 9 positions agree with TRBD1. Germline V lookup: CDR1 MDHEN, CDR2 SYDVKM. The CDR3 loop spans 16 amino acids. After removal of 6 bases from V and 6 bases from J, the junction contained 11 bases not matched to a gene. CDR3 sequence: CASSRTKGQGDEKLFF. As DNA, the CDR3 is TGTGCCAGCAGCCGAACCAAGGGACAGGGAGATGAAAAACTGTTTTTT.

The chain joins TRBV4-1 to TRBJ2-3; 9 bases are shared with TRBD2. The length of the CDR3 is 16 residues. From germline, CDR1 is MGHRA and CDR2 YSYEKL. After removal of 0 bases from V and 5 bases from J, the junction contained 6 bases not matched to a gene. The CDR3 sequence is CASSQDWIAGVDTQYF. CDR3 bases: TGCGCCAGCAGCCAAGATTGGATAGCGGGAGTAGATACGCAGTATTTT.

The chain employs TRBV10-2 and TRBJ2-7; TRBD2 matches 10 bases. The CDR3 runs 15 residues. Per germline, CDR1 WSHSY and CDR2 SAAADI. Trimming removed 5 bases from V and 3 bases from J; junction bases left unmatched: 7. The chain's CDR3 is CASSRWTSGDYEQYF. The CDR3 region has the DNA TGCGCCAGCAGTAGGTGGACTAGCGGAGACTACGAGCAGTACTTC.

The J gene is TRBJ2-2, the V gene TRBV9; 10 bases map to TRBD1. Per germline, CDR1 SGDLS and CDR2 YYNGEE. V lost 0 bases, J lost 7 bases, and 0 bases stayed unmatched. The CDR3 runs to 14 residues. The CDR3 DNA sequence: TGTGCCAGCAGCGTAGGGACAGGGGGCGGGGAGCTGTTTTTT. Translation: CASSVGTGGGELFF. Variable domain in full (rest from reference TRBV9 and TRBJ2-2): DSGVTQTPKHLITATGQRVTLRCSPRSGDLSVYWYQQSLDQGLQFLIQYYNGEERAKGNILERFSAQQFPDLHSELNLSSLELGDSALYFCASSVGTGGGELFFGEGSRLTVL.

The chain carries TRBV27 and TRBJ1-1; 7 bases fit TRBD1. The CDR3 has 15 residues. The germline CDR1 and CDR2 sequences are MNHEY and SMNVEV (reference sequence). The V segment lost 5 bases and the J segment 1 base; nucleotides outside the gene matches: 7. This CDR3 reads CASSLRQGSNTEAFF. The CDR3, as DNA: TGTGCCAGCAGTCTACGACAGGGTTCGAACACTGAAGCTTTCTTT.

The V and J genes are TRBV20-1 and TRBJ1-1; D is perhaps TRBD1 (5 bases). Germline V CDR1 and CDR2: DFQATT, SNEGSKA (reference sequence). CDR3 size: 11 residues. Trimming took 6 bases from V and 7 from J, leaving 12 bases between them. The CDR3 bases are TGCAGTGCGCACCCCGGGGGTGAAGCTTTCTTT. Its translation is CSAHPGGEAFF.

This clone was observed a handful of times. This chain uses TRBV7-9 with TRBJ2-3, with TRBD2 matching 8 bases. CDR3 length: 17 amino acids. With V trimmed by 6 bases and J by 4 bases, 15 bases remained unmatched. The germline gives CDR1 SEHNR, CDR2 FQNEAQ (reference sequence). CDR3 residues: CASRSPGTRNPADTQYF. CDR3 nucleotide sequence: TGTGCCAGCAGGTCCCCAGGGACTAGAAACCCGGCAGATACGCAGTATTTT.

V is TRBV20-1 and J is TRBJ1-2, with D perhaps matching TRBD1 (5 bases). The CDR3 extends over 9 amino acids. V lost 4 bases and J lost 12, with 9 bases in between. The germline V gene encodes CDR1 DFQATT and CDR2 SNEGSKA (reference sequence). This chain's CDR3 is CSAKAGNTF. CDR3 coding DNA: TGCAGTGCTAAGGCAGGGAACACCTTC.

Points on this clone: The sample has other DNA sequences that encode this CDR3 too. This chain joins TRBV30 and TRBJ2-1; 8 positions agree with TRBD2. Trimming cost V 2 bases and J 9 bases; bases outside gene matches: 9. CDR3 length equals 14 residues. Germline values: CDR1 GTSNPN, CDR2 SVGIG (reference sequence). CDR3 coding DNA: TGTGCCTGGAGTCCGGACAGCGGGGGATCTGAGCAGTTCTTC. Translated, it gives CAWSPDSGGSEQFF.

The sample holds a few counts of this clone. This rearrangement joins TRBV6-5 to TRBJ1-6; no definite D call. This CDR3 has 15 residues. With 5 bases removed from V and 10 bases from J, the gap between germline ends came to 18 bases. The germline V gene has CDR1 MNHEY and CDR2 SVGAGI. In DNA form, the CDR3 reads TGTGCCAGCAGTCGGCTGCTTGAGGGAAAGTCACCCCTCCACTTT. It specifies CASSRLLEGKSPLHF.

The table lists this clone with a few counts. The CDR3, as DNA: TGTGCCAGTGGAGGCCCAAGGAACTATGGCTACACCTTC. Translated, it gives CASGGPRNYGYTF. The chain couples TRBV27 to TRBJ1-2; D is uncertain. This CDR3 is built from 13 residues. V dropped 9 bases and J dropped 2 bases, with 13 bases sitting between them. CDR1 and CDR2 from the germline V gene are MNHEY and SMNVEV (reference sequence).

This clone was observed a single time. Within the sample, other DNA sequences also encode this same CDR3. This sequence joins TRBV19 and TRBJ2-3; no definite D call. Trimming pared 3 bases from V and 6 bases from J, leaving 4 bases between. There are 11 residues in the CDR3. Germline values: CDR1 LNHDA, CDR2 SQIVND (reference sequence). The CDR3 DNA sequence: TGTGCCAGTAGTATTTCTGATACGCAGTATTTT. Translated, it gives CASSISDTQYF. The full variable domain, in which reference TRBV19 and TRBJ2-3 provide the parts outside the CDR3, is DGGITQSPKYLFRKEGQNVTLSCEQNLNHDAMYWYRQDPGQGLRLIYYSQIVNDFQKGDIAEGYSVSREKKESFPLTVTSAQKNPTAFYLCASSISDTQYFGPGTRLTVL.

This clone has a handful of counts. This chain links TRBV5-5 with TRBJ2-7, with 16 bases matching TRBD2. This CDR3 spans 16 amino acids. The trim removed 4 bases at V and 2 bases at J, leaving 3 bases unmatched. Germline V gene data show CDR1 as SGHKS and CDR2 as YYEKEE (reference sequence). CDR3 residues: CASSTGLAGGTYEQYF. DNA of the CDR3: TGTGCCAGCAGCACGGGACTAGCGGGAGGGACCTACGAGCAGTACTTC.